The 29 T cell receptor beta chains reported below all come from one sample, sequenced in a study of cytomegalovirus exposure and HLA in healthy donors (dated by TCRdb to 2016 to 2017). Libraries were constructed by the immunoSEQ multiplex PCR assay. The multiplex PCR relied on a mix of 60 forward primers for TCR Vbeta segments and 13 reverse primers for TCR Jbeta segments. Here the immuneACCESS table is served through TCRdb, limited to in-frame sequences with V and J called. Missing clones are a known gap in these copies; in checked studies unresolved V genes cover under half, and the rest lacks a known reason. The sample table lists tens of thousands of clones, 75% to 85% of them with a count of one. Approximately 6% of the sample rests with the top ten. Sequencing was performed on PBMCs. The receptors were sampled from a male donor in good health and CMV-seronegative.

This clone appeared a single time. The CDR3 protein is CASSLDRGLGSPLHF. The CDR3 DNA reads TGCGCCAGCAGCTTGGACAGGGGGCTTGGGTCACCCCTCCACTTT. The chain recombines TRBV5-1 with TRBJ1-6; TRBD1 aligns across 9 bases. This CDR3 comprises 15 residues. Trimming took 0 bases from V and 10 from J; bases not matched to a gene: 5. From germline, CDR1 is SGHRS and CDR2 YFSETQ. The complete variable domain, with remaining parts taken from reference TRBV5-1 and TRBJ1-6, reads KAGVTQTPRYLIKTRGQQVTLSCSPISGHRSVSWYQQTPGQGLQFLFEYFSETQRNKGNFPGRFSGRQFSNSRSEMNVSTLELGDSALYLCASSLDRGLGSPLHFGNGTRLTVT.

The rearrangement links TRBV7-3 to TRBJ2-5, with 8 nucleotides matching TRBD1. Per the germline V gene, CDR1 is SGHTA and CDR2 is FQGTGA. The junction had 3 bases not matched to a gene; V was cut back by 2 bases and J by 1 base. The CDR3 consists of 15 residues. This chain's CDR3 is CASSLGTGLQETQYF. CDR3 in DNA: TGTGCCAGCAGCTTAGGGACAGGCCTCCAAGAGACCCAGTACTTC.

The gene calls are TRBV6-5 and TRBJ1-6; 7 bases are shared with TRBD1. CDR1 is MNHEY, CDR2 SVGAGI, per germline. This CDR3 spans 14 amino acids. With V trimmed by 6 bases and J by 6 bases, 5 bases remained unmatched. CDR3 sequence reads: CASRSGQSNSPLHF. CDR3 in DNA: TGTGCCAGCAGATCGGGACAGAGTAATTCACCCCTCCACTTT.

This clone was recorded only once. CDR3 sequence reads: CASSFGGGETQYF. The CDR3 DNA follows: TGTGCCAGCAGCTTCGGGGGGGGAGAGACCCAGTACTTC. The chain recombines TRBV11-2 with TRBJ2-5; 8 positions match TRBD2. The CDR3 has 13 amino acids. Per the germline V gene, CDR1 is SGHAT and CDR2 is FQNNGV. The V gene end was trimmed by 3 bases and the J gene end by 4 bases; junction bases not matched to a gene: 1.

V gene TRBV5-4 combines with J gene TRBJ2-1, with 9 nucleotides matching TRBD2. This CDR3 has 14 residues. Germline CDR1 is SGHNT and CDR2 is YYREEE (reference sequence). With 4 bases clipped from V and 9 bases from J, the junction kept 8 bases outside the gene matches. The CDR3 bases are TGTGCCAGCAGCCCCGCTAGCGGGGAGTTTGAGCAGTTCTTC. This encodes CASSPASGEFEQFF.

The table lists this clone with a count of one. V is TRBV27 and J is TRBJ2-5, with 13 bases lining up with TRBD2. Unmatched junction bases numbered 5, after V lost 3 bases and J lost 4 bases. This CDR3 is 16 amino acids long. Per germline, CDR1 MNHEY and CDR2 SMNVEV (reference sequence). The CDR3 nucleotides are TGTGCCAGCAGTTTGCGACTAGCGGGGGGCCTAGAGACCCAGTACTTC. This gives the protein CASSLRLAGGLETQYF.

The DNA of the CDR3 is TGTGCCAGCAGCCCCAATAGTGGGCGAAGAGAAAAACTGTTTTTT. It encodes CASSPNSGRREKLFF. This chain joins TRBV7-9 and TRBJ1-4; D uncertain. The CDR3 has 15 amino acids. Trimming took 5 bases from V and 8 from J, leaving 18 bases between them. Per germline, CDR1 SEHNR and CDR2 FQNEAQ (reference sequence).

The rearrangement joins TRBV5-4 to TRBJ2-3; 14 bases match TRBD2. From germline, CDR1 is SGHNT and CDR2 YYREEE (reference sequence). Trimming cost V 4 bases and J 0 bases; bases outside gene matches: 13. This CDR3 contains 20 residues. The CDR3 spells CASSVGTSGGRVVSTDTQYF. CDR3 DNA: TGTGCCAGCAGCGTCGGGACTAGCGGGGGCAGAGTTGTTAGCACAGATACGCAGTATTTT.

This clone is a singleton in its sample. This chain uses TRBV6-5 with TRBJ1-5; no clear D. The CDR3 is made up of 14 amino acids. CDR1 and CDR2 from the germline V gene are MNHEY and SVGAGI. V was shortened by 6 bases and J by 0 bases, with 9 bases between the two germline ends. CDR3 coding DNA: TGTGCCAGCAGCCGAGGACTTAGCAATCAGCCCCAGCATTTT. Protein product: CASSRGLSNQPQHF.

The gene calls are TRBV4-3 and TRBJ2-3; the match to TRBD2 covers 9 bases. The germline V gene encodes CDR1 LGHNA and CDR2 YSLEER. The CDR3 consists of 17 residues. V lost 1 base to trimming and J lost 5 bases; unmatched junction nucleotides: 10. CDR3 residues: CASSQGPGRGGGDTQYF. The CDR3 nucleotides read TGCGCCAGCAGCCAAGGACCAGGGCGGGGGGGCGGAGATACGCAGTATTTT.

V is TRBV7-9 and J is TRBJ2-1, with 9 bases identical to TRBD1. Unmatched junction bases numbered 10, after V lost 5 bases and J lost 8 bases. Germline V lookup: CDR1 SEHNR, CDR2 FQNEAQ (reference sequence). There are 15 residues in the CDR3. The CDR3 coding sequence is TGTGCCAGCAGCAGACCGGGACAGGGATTGGATGAGCAGTTCTTC. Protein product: CASSRPGQGLDEQFF.

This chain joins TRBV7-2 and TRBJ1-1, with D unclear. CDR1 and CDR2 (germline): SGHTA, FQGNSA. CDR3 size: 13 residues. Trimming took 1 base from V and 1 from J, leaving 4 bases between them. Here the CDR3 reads CASSLGRNTEAFF. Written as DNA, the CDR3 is TGTGCCAGCAGCTTAGGTAGGAACACTGAAGCTTTCTTT.

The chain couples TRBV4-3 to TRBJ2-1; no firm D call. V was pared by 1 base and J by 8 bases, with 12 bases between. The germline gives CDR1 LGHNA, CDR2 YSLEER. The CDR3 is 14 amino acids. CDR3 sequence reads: CASSQVAAHDEQFF. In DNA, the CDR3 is TGCGCCAGCAGCCAAGTCGCAGCGCACGATGAGCAGTTCTTC.

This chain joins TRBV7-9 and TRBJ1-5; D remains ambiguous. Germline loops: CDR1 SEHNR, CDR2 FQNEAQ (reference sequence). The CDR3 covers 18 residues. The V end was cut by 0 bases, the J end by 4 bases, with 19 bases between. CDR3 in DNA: TGTGCCAGCAGCTTAGCGCTAGGCGGGTATGGTGGAAATCAGCCCCAGCATTTT. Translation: CASSLALGGYGGNQPQHF.

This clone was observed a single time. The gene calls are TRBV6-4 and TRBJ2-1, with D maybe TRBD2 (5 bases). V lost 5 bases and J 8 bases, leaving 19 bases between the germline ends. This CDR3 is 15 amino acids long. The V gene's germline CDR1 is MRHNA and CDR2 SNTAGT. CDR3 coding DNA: TGTGCCAGCAGTATCTGGGGATCCAAGAGGGATGAGCAGTTCTTC. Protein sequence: CASSIWGSKRDEQFF.

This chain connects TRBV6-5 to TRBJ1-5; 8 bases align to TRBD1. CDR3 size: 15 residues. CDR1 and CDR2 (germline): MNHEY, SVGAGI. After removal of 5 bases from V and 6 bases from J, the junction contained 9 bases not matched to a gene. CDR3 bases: TGTGCCAGCAGTCCTTGGACAGGGAGGGGTCAGCCCCAGCATTTT. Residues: CASSPWTGRGQPQHF.

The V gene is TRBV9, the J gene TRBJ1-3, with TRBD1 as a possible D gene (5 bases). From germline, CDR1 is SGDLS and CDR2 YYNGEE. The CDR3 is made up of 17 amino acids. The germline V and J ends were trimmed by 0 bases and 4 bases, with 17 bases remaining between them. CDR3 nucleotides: TGTGCCAGCAGCGTAGCTACGGGGGGGGTGTCGGGAAACACCATATATTTT. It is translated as CASSVATGGVSGNTIYF.

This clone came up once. In nucleotides, the CDR3 is TGCAGCGTGACAGGAGGTAATAGGGAGACCCAGTACTTC. This translates into CSVTGGNRETQYF. V is TRBV29-1 and J is TRBJ2-5, with D possibly being TRBD1 (6 bases). The CDR3 consists of 13 residues. Germline CDR1 and CDR2: SQVTM and ANQGSEA. V was shortened by 6 bases and J by 5 bases, with 16 bases between the two germline ends.

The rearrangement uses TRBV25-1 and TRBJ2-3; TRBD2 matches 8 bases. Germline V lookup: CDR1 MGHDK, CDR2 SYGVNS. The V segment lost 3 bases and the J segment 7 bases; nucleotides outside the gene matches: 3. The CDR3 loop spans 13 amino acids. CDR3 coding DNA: TGTGCCAGCAGTGACGGGGGGGCAAATACGCAGTATTTT. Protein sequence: CASSDGGANTQYF.

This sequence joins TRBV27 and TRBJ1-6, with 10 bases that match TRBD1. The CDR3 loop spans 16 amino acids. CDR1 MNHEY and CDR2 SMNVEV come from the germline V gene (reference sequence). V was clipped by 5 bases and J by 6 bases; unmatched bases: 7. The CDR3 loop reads CASSRGTGDFNSPLHF. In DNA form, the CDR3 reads TGTGCCAGCAGTAGGGGGACAGGGGATTTTAATTCACCCCTCCACTTT.

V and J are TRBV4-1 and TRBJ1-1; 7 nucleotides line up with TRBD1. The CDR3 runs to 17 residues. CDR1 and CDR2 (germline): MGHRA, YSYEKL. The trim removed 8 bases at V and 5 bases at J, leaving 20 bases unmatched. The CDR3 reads CASVQVGGAGRKTEAFF. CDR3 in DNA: TGCGCCAGCGTCCAAGTAGGGGGCGCGGGAAGAAAGACTGAAGCTTTCTTT.

DNA for the CDR3: TGTGCCAGCAGCTTAACCCCCCTGTCGAACACTGAAGCTTTCTTT. Its translation is CASSLTPLSNTEAFF. The chain uses TRBV7-3 and TRBJ1-1; D is undetermined. Germline CDR1 reads SGHTA; CDR2 reads FQGTGA. CDR3 length: 15 amino acids. V was trimmed by 0 bases and J by 1 base, leaving 9 bases between them.

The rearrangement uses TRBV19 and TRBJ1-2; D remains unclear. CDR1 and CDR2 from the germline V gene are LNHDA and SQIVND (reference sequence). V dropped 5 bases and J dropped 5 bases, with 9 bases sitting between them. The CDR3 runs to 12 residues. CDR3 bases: TGTGCCAGTAGTCGCGGGATTTATGGCTACACCTTC. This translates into CASSRGIYGYTF.

The CDR3: CASSSTGIWANTEAFF. CDR3 DNA: TGTGCCAGCAGCTCGACAGGTATTTGGGCGAACACTGAAGCTTTCTTT. The rearrangement uses TRBV13 and TRBJ1-1; D might be TRBD1 (6 bases). The CDR3 length is 16 residues. Trimming removed 4 bases from V and 1 base from J, with 16 bases in between. Germline CDR1 and CDR2: PRHDT and FYEKMQ (reference sequence).

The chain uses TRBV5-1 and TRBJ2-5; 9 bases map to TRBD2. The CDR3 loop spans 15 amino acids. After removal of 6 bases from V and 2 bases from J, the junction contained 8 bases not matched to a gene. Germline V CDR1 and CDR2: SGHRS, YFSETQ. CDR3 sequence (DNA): TGCGCCAGCATGGCGGGGGGGTCTCCACAAGAGACCCAGTACTTC. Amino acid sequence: CASMAGGSPQETQYF.

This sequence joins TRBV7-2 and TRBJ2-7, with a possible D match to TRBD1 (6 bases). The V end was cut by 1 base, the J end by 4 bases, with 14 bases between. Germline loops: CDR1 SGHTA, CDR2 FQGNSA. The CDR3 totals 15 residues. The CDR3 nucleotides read TGTGCCAGCAGCTTAGGCATGGGGGCGGGTTACGAGCAGTACTTC. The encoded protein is CASSLGMGAGYEQYF.

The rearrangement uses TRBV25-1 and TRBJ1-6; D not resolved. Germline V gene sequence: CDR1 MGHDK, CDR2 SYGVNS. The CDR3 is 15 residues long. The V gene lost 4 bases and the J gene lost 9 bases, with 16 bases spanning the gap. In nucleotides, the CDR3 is TGTGCCAGCAGTGGTCTCGAAGGATGGAGTTCACCCCTCCACTTT. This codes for CASSGLEGWSSPLHF.

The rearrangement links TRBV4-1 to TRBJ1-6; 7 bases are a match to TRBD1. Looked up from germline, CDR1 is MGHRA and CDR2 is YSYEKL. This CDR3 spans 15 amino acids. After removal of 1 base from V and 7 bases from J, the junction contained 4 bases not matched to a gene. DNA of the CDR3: TGCGCCAGCAGCCAAGGACAGGGTTGGAATTCACCCCTCCACTTT. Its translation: CASSQGQGWNSPLHF.

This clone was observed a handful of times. The chain's CDR3 is CASSLGGYGYTF. In DNA, the CDR3 is TGTGCCAGCAGCTTAGGAGGCTATGGCTACACCTTC. The chain is built from TRBV11-2 and TRBJ1-2; no reliable D call. Germline CDR1 reads SGHAT; CDR2 reads FQNNGV. This CDR3 region has 12 residues. Trimming shortened V by 1 base and J by 4 bases, and 4 bases separated the two germline ends.